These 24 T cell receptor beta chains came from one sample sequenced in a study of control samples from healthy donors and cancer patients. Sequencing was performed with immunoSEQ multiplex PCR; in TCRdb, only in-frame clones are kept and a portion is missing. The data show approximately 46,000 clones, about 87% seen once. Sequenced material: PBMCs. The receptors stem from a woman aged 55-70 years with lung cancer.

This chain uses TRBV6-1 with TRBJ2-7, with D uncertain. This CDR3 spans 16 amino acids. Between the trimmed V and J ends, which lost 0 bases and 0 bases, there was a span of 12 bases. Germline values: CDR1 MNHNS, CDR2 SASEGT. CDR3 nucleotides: TGTGCCAGCAGTGAAGCGCATCGTATCCCCTCCTACGAGCAGTACTTC. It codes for CASSEAHRIPSYEQYF.

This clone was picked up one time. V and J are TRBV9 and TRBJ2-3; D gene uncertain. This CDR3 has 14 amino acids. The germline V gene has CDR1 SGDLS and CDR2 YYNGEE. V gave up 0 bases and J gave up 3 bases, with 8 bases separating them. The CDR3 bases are TGTGCCAGCAGCGTAGCCGAACCTACAGATACGCAGTATTTT. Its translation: CASSVAEPTDTQYF.

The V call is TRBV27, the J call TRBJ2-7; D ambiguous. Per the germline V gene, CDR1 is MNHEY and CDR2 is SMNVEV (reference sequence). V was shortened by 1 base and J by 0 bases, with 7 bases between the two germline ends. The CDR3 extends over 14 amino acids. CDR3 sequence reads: CASSLWAYSYEQYF. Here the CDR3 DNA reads TGTGCCAGCAGTTTATGGGCGTACTCCTACGAGCAGTACTTC.

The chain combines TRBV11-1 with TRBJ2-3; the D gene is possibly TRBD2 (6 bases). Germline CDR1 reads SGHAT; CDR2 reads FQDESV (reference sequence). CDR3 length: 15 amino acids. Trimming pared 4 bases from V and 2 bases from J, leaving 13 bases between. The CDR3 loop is CASSSEGSFTDTQYF. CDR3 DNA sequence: TGTGCCAGCAGCTCGGAGGGTTCTTTCACAGATACGCAGTATTTT.

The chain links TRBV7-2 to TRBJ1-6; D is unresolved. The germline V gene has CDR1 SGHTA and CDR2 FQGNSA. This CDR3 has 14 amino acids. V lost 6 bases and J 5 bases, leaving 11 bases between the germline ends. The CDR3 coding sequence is TGTGCCAGCAGATCCGGGCCGCATAATTCACCCCTCCACTTT. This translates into CASRSGPHNSPLHF.

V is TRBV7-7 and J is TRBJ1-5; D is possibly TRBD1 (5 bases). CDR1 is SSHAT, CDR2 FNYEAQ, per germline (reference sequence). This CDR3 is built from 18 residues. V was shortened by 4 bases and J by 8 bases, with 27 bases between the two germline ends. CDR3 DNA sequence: TGTGCCAGCAGCTCCCGGATTGGGGGTAAACCCTTTATCAAGCCCCAGCATTTT. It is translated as CASSSRIGGKPFIKPQHF.

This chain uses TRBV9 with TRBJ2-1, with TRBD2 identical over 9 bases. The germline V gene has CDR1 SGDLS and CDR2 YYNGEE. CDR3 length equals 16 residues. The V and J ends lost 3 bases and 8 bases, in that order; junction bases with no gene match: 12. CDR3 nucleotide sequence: TGTGCCAGCAGCGGCCAAGCGGGAGGTGTAACGGATGAGCAGTTCTTC. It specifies CASSGQAGGVTDEQFF. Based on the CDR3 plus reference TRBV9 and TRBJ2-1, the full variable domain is DSGVTQTPKHLITATGQRVTLRCSPRSGDLSVYWYQQSLDQGLQFLIQYYNGEERAKGNILERFSAQQFPDLHSELNLSSLELGDSALYFCASSGQAGGVTDEQFFGPGTRLTVL.

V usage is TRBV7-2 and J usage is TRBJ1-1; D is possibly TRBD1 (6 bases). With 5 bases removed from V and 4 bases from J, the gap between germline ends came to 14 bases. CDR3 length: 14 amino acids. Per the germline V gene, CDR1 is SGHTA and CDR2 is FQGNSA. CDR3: CASSPRGFGTEAFF. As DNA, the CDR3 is TGTGCCAGCAGCCCCAGGGGATTCGGCACTGAAGCTTTCTTT.

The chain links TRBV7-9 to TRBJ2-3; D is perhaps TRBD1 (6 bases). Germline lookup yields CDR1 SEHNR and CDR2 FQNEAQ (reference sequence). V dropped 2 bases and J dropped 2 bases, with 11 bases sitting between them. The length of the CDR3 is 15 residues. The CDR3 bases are TGTGCCAGCAGCTTAACAGGGTCATACACAGATACGCAGTATTTT. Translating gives CASSLTGSYTDTQYF.

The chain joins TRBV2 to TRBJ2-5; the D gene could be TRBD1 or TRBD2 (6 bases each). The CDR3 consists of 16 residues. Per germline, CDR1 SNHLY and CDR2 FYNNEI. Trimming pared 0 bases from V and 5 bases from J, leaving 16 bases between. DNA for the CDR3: TGTGCCAGCAGTGAAGCGCTTGGGGGGCTCGGGGAGACCCAGTACTTC. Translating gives CASSEALGGLGETQYF.

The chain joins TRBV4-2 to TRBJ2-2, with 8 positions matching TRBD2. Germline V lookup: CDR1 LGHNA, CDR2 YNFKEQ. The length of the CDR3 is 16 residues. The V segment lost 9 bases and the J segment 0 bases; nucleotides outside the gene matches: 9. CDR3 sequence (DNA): TGTGCCAGTGTCTCAATAGCGGGGTCGAACACCGGGGAGCTGTTTTTT. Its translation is CASVSIAGSNTGELFF.

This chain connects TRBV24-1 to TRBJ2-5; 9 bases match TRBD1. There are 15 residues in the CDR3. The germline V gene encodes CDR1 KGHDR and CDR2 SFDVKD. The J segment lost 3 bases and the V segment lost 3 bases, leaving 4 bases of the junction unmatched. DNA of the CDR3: TGTGCCACCAGTGATGTCACAGGGGGCGAAGAGACCCAGTACTTC. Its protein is CATSDVTGGEETQYF.

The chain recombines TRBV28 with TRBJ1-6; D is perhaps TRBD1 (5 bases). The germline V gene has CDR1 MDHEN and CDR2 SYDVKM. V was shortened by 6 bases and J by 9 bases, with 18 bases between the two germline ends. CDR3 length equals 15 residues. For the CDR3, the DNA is TGTGCCAGCAGCTCAGGGTTAAGTATTGGTTCACCCCTCCACTTT. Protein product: CASSSGLSIGSPLHF.

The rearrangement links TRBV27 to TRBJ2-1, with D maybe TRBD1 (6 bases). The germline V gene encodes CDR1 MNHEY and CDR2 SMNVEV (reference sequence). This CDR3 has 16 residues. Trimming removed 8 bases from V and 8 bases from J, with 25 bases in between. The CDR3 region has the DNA TGTGCCAGCGTTTCGTGGGTAGAACCCGACAGGCATGAGCAGTTCTTC. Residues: CASVSWVEPDRHEQFF.

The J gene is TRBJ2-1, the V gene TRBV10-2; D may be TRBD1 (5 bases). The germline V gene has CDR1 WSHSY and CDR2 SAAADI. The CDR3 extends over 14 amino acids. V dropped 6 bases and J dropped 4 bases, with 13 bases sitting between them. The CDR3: CASRARTPYNEQFF. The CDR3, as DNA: TGCGCCAGCAGGGCTCGGACACCATACAATGAGCAGTTCTTC.

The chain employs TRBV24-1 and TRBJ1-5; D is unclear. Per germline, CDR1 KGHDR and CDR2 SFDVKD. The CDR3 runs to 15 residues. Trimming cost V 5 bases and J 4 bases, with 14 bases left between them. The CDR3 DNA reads TGTGCCACCAGTGCCGGGTCCAGAGGGAATCAGCCCCAGCATTTT. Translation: CATSAGSRGNQPQHF.

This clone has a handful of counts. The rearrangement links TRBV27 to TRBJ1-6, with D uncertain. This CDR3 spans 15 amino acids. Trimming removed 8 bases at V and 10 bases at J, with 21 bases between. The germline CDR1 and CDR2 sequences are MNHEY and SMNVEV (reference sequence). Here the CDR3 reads CASGWPQWNFSPLHF. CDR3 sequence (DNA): TGTGCCAGCGGATGGCCCCAATGGAATTTCTCACCCCTCCACTTT.

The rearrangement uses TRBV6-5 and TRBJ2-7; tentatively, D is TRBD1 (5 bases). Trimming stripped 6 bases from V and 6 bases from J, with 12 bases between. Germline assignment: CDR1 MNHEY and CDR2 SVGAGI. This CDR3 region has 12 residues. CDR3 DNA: TGTGCCAGCAGCGTGCAGGGTATCGAGCAGTACTTC. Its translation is CASSVQGIEQYF.

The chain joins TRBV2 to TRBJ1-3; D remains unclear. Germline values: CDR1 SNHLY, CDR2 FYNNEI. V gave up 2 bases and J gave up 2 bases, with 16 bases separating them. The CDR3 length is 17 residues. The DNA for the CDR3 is TGTGCCAGCAGTGAATCTTTGGGAGCTAGGGCTGGAAACACCATATATTTT. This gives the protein CASSESLGARAGNTIYF.

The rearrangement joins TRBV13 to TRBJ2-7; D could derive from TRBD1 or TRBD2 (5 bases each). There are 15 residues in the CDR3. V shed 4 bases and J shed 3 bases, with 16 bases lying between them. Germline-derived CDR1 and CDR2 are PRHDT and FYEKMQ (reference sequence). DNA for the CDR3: TGTGCCAGCAGCTCCCGGCGGGTGGGGCTCTACGAGCAGTACTTC. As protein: CASSSRRVGLYEQYF.

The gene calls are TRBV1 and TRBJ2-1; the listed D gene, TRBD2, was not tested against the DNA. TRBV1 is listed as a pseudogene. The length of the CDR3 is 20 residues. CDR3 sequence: CTSSQDWPRIDTGVYNEQFF. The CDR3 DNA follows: TGCACCAGCAGCCAAGATTGGCCTAGAATTGATACGGGAGTATACAATGAGCAGTTCTTC.

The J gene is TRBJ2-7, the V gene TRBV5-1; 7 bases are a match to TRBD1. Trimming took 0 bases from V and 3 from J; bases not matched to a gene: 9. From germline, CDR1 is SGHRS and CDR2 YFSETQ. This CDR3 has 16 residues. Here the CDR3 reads CASSLEGTVSGYEQYF. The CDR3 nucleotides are TGCGCCAGCAGCTTGGAAGGGACAGTCTCCGGCTACGAGCAGTACTTC.

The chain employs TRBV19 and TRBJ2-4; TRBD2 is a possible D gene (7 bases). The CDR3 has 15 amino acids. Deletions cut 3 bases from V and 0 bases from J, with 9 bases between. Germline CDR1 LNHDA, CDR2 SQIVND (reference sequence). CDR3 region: CASSMGGLAKNIQYF. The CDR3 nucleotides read TGTGCCAGTAGTATGGGGGGGCTAGCCAAAAACATTCAGTACTTC.

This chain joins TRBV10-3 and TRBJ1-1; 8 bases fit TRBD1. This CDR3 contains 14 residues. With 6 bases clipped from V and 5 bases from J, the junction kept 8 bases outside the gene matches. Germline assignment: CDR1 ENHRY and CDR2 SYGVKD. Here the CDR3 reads CAIRQGARGTEAFF. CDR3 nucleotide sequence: TGTGCCATCAGGCAGGGGGCGCGGGGAACTGAAGCTTTCTTT.